The 12 T cell receptor beta chains reported below all come from one sample, sequenced in a study of blood T cell repertoires in COVID-19 (dated by TCRdb to between 2020 and 2021). Library construction relied on the immunoSEQ multiplex PCR assay. As stored in TCRdb, this immuneACCESS dataset retains in-frame rearrangements with V and J assigned. A fraction of the clones does not appear; measured against another copy, unresolved V genes explain less than half of the discrepancy, and the remainder lacks a known reason. The table for this sample lists about 290,000 clones; roughly 80% of them were counted only once. The ten largest clones represent approximately 3.8% of the sample. Sequencing used peripheral blood. The source is a woman aged 50 to 65 with active or convalescent COVID-19.

The chain has TRBV30 and TRBJ1-3; 8 bases match TRBD1. The CDR3 is made up of 14 amino acids. With V trimmed by 5 bases and J by 5 bases, 8 bases remained unmatched. The germline V gene encodes CDR1 GTSNPN and CDR2 SVGIG (reference sequence). The CDR3 region has the DNA TGTGCCTGGGTGGACAGGGAAAGGAGAAACACCATATATTTT. This gives the protein CAWVDRERRNTIYF.

J is TRBJ2-2 and V is TRBV29-1, with 7 bases aligning to TRBD1. The CDR3 has 14 residues. Unmatched junction bases numbered 7, after V lost 5 bases and J lost 4 bases. Germline lookup yields CDR1 SQVTM and CDR2 ANQGSEA. CDR3: CSVRGGQATGELFF. The CDR3 nucleotides are TGCAGCGTTAGAGGTGGACAGGCCACCGGGGAGCTGTTTTTT.

The chain employs TRBV7-4 and TRBJ2-1, with 12 bases identical to TRBD2. J lost 6 bases, V lost 4 bases, and 10 bases had no gene match. The CDR3 is made up of 17 amino acids. Germline CDR1 SGHVT, CDR2 SQSDAQ. CDR3 residues: CASSSLAGGPSGNEQFF. In DNA, the CDR3 is TGTGCCAGCAGCTCCCTAGCGGGAGGGCCCTCGGGCAATGAGCAGTTCTTC. The entire variable domain, with the rest obtained from reference TRBV7-4 and TRBJ2-1, is as follows: GAGVSQSPRYKVAKRGRDVALRCDSISGHVTLYWYRQTLGQGSEVLTYSQSDAQRDKSGRPSGRFSAERPERSVSTLKIQRTEQGDSAVYLCASSSLAGGPSGNEQFFGPGTRLTVL.

This clone was counted a few times. This chain links TRBV19 with TRBJ2-7; 11 bases fit TRBD1. After removal of 1 base from V and 2 bases from J, the junction contained 4 bases not matched to a gene. The CDR3 contains 16 residues. Germline V gene sequence: CDR1 LNHDA, CDR2 SQIVND (reference sequence). The CDR3 region has the DNA TGTGCCAGTAGTATAGCTCCGGGACAGGGGGCCTACGAGCAGTACTTC. Translating gives CASSIAPGQGAYEQYF.

This sequence joins TRBV7-9 and TRBJ1-2, with a weak D call TRBD1 (5 bases). V lost 5 bases and J lost 8, with 15 bases in between. The CDR3 covers 13 residues. Germline loops: CDR1 SEHNR, CDR2 FQNEAQ (reference sequence). In nucleotides, the CDR3 is TGTGCCAGCAGCCCAGACAGCCTCGGGGGCTACACCTTC. Translation gives CASSPDSLGGYTF.

To note about this clone: This could be a read error, since a much larger clone is one nucleotide away. The chain carries TRBV19 and TRBJ2-7; 10 bases fit TRBD2. There are 16 residues in the CDR3. Germline V gene data show CDR1 as LNHDA and CDR2 as SQIVND (reference sequence). After removal of 5 bases from V and 6 bases from J, the junction contained 13 bases not matched to a gene. The CDR3 sequence: CASSWTSGRGGAEQYF. The CDR3 nucleotides are TGTGCCAGTAGTTGGACTAGCGGCAGAGGGGGGGCCGAGCAGTACTTC.

V and J are TRBV7-8 and TRBJ1-5, with D tentatively TRBD1 (6 bases). Trimming took off 2 bases at V and 3 bases at J, with 11 bases between the two ends. Germline values: CDR1 SGHVS, CDR2 FQNEAQ. CDR3 size: 15 residues. In DNA form, the CDR3 reads TGTGCCAGCAGCTTAAGCGGACAGTCCAATCAGCCCCAGCATTTT. Amino acid sequence: CASSLSGQSNQPQHF.

CDR3 in amino acids: CASSEVMQSNYGYTF. In DNA form, the CDR3 reads TGTGCCAGCAGTGAAGTTATGCAGTCTAACTATGGCTACACCTTC. The chain is built from TRBV2 and TRBJ1-2; D call uncertain. Germline V gives CDR1 SNHLY, CDR2 FYNNEI. The CDR3 spans 15 residues. Trimming stripped 1 base from V and 0 bases from J, with 9 bases between.

The J gene is TRBJ2-2, the V gene TRBV20-1, with a tentative D call TRBD2 (6 bases). CDR1 is DFQATT, CDR2 SNEGSKA, per germline (reference sequence). Between the trimmed V and J ends, which lost 3 bases and 0 bases, there was a span of 8 bases. The length of the CDR3 is 14 residues. In nucleotides, the CDR3 is TGCAGTGCTAGTGGAGGGACGAACACCGGGGAGCTGTTTTTT. The encoded protein is CSASGGTNTGELFF.

This chain connects TRBV6-5 to TRBJ2-7, with 13 bases fitting TRBD2. This CDR3 is 15 amino acids long. Germline CDR1 is MNHEY and CDR2 is SVGAGI. V lost 6 bases to trimming and J lost 2 bases; unmatched junction nucleotides: 4. CDR3 in DNA: TGTGCCAGCAGCATCGGACTAGCGGGAGCCTACGAGCAGTACTTC. Its protein is CASSIGLAGAYEQYF.

J is TRBJ1-2 and V is TRBV2; 7 nucleotides align to TRBD1. CDR3 length: 13 amino acids. V lost 0 bases, J lost 7 bases, and 2 bases stayed unmatched. The germline V gene has CDR1 SNHLY and CDR2 FYNNEI. As DNA, the CDR3 is TGTGCCAGCAGTGAAGCGGCAGGGGGTGGCTACACCTTC. It specifies CASSEAAGGGYTF.

This clone was seen a few times. V gene TRBV7-9 combines with J gene TRBJ1-3; D not resolved. V lost 10 bases to trimming and J lost 2 bases, with 12 bases between them. CDR1 and CDR2 from the germline V gene are SEHNR and FQNEAQ (reference sequence). The CDR3 loop spans 13 amino acids. The CDR3 region is CATHPLAGNTIYF. CDR3 DNA: TGTGCCACTCATCCACTGGCTGGAAACACCATATATTTT.